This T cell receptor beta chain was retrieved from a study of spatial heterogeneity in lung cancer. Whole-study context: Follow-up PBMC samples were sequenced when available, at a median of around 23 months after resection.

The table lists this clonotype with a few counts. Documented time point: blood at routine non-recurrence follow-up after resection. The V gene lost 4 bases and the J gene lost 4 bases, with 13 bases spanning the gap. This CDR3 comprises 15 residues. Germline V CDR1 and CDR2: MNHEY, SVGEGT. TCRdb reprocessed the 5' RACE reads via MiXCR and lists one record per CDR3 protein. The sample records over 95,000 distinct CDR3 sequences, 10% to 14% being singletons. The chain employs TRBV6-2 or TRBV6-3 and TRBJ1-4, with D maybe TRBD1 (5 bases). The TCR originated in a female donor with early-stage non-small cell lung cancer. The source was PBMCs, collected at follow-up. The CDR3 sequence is CASSSPGRRNEKLFF. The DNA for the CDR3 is TGTGCCAGCAGTTCGCCGGGACGGCGTAATGAAAAACTGTTTTTT.